A single sample is the source of the 26 T cell receptor beta chains below, sequenced in a study of CD8 T cells in Susac syndrome. Random hexamers were used to reverse transcribe an amount of roughly 0.5 to 1 ug RNA. TCRdb reanalysed the immunoSEQ multiplex PCR reads using MiXCR and keeps one entry per CDR3 protein. Of some 200,000 distinct CDR3 sequences listed, nearly 97% are singletons. Sequencing was carried out using CD4+ T cells from PBMCs. The receptors derive from a human donor with Susac syndrome.

V usage is TRBV12-3 or TRBV12-4 and J usage is TRBJ1-5; maybe TRBD1 (5 bases). The V end was cut by 7 bases, the J end by 2 bases, with 12 bases between. The CDR3 loop spans 14 amino acids. CDR3 sequence: CASTLAGGNQPQHF. CDR3 coding DNA: TGTGCCAGCACCCTAGCGGGGGGCAATCAGCCCCAGCATTTT.

The rearrangement links TRBV18 to TRBJ2-1, with 9 bases that match TRBD1. Germline CDR1 is KGHSH and CDR2 is LQKENI. This CDR3 is 15 amino acids long. V lost 1 base to trimming and J lost 6 bases; unmatched junction nucleotides: 4. Written as DNA, the CDR3 is TGTGCCAGCTCACCACAGCGACAGGGGGGCAATGAGCAGTTCTTC. Protein product: CASSPQRQGGNEQFF.

This clonotype has a handful of counts. The J gene is TRBJ1-2, the V gene TRBV27; TRBD1 matches 11 bases. Looked up from germline, CDR1 is MNHEY and CDR2 is SMNVEV (reference sequence). V lost 6 bases to trimming and J lost 6 bases; unmatched junction nucleotides: 3. This CDR3 contains 13 residues. CDR3 sequence: CASSGTGGDGYTF. The CDR3 DNA sequence: TGTGCCAGCAGCGGGACAGGGGGGGATGGCTACACCTTC.

This sequence joins TRBV9 and TRBJ2-5; 7 bases line up with TRBD1. Trimming at V came to 4 bases and at J to 7 bases, leaving 7 bases not matched to a gene. The germline gives CDR1 SGDLS, CDR2 YYNGEE. CDR3 size: 13 residues. DNA for the CDR3: TGTGCCAGCAGCCCGGGACAGTTAATGACCCAGTACTTC. Translation gives CASSPGQLMTQYF.

The count of this clonotype is one. The chain carries TRBV5-1 and TRBJ2-1, with unresolved D. Germline V gives CDR1 SGHRS, CDR2 YFSETQ. Trimming removed 0 bases at V and 8 bases at J, with 12 bases between. CDR3 size: 14 residues. The CDR3 loop is CASSLDVVAYEQFF. As DNA, the CDR3 is TGCGCCAGCAGCTTGGATGTGGTTGCGTATGAGCAGTTCTTC.

This sequence joins TRBV20-1 and TRBJ2-7; D is tentatively TRBD1 or TRBD2 (6 bases each). The germline V and J ends were trimmed by 0 bases and 3 bases, with 15 bases remaining between them. The CDR3 has 15 amino acids. Germline CDR1 and CDR2: DFQATT and SNEGSKA (reference sequence). CDR3 nucleotide sequence: TGCAGTGCTAGAGATCGACTAGGGGGGATCTACGAGCAGTACTTC. This codes for CSARDRLGGIYEQYF.

The chain uses TRBV7-9 and TRBJ2-7; TRBD1 aligns across 8 bases. Germline V gene data show CDR1 as SEHNR and CDR2 as FQNEAQ (reference sequence). CDR3 length equals 15 residues. Trimming removed 0 bases from V and 7 bases from J; junction bases left unmatched: 8. CDR3: CASSLARTGTGEQYF. In DNA, the CDR3 is TGTGCCAGCAGCTTAGCCCGGACAGGGACGGGAGAGCAGTACTTC. Together with reference TRBV7-9 and TRBJ2-7, the CDR3 gives the full variable domain: DTGVSQNPRHKITKRGQNVTFRCDPISEHNRLYWYRQTLGQGPEFLTYFQNEAQLEKSRLLSDRFSAERPKGSFSTLEIQRTEQGDSAMYLCASSLARTGTGEQYFGPGTRLTVT.

This clonotype was counted a few times. This chain joins TRBV30 and TRBJ1-6, with D unresolved. Per the germline V gene, CDR1 is GTSNPN and CDR2 is SVGIG (reference sequence). This CDR3 spans 14 amino acids. V was pared by 4 bases and J by 0 bases, with 7 bases between. CDR3 bases: TGTGCCTGGAAGGAGAGCTCCTATAATTCACCCCTCCACTTT. Residues: CAWKESSYNSPLHF. The full variable domain, completed using reference TRBV30 and TRBJ1-6, is SQTIHQWPATLVQPVGSPLSLECTVEGTSNPNLYWYRQAAGRGLQLLFYSVGIGQISSEVPQNLSASRPQDRQFILSSKKLLLSDSGFYLCAWKESSYNSPLHFGNGTRLTVT.

The rearrangement links TRBV7-2 to TRBJ2-6, with D possibly matching TRBD1 (5 bases). Between the trimmed V and J ends, which lost 4 bases and 3 bases, there was a span of 16 bases. CDR1 and CDR2 from the germline V gene are SGHTA and FQGNSA. This CDR3 is 17 amino acids long. CDR3: CASSSLRTGRGANVLTF. Here the CDR3 DNA reads TGTGCCAGCAGCTCCCTGAGAACAGGTCGTGGGGCCAACGTCCTGACTTTC.

This chain uses TRBV6-2 or TRBV6-3 with TRBJ2-2; perhaps TRBD2 as D (5 bases). Germline lookup yields CDR1 MNHEY and CDR2 SVGEGT. Between the trimmed V and J ends, which lost 6 bases and 2 bases, there was a span of 10 bases. The CDR3 covers 14 residues. The CDR3 reads CASSQEVNTGELFF. DNA for the CDR3: TGTGCCAGCAGCCAGGAGGTTAACACCGGGGAGCTGTTTTTT.

This sequence joins TRBV7-2 and TRBJ2-2; D is uncertain. Germline V gene sequence: CDR1 SGHTA, CDR2 FQGNSA. Deletions cut 5 bases from V and 6 bases from J, with 13 bases between. The CDR3 contains 14 residues. CDR3 sequence reads: CASSEAQVSGELFF. For the CDR3, the DNA is TGTGCCAGCAGCGAGGCGCAGGTTTCCGGGGAGCTGTTTTTT.

The chain has TRBV14 and TRBJ2-1; either TRBD1 or TRBD2 may fit D (5 bases each). The V and J ends lost 1 base and 15 bases respectively, with 16 bases between them. The CDR3 runs to 13 residues. Looked up from germline, CDR1 is SGHDN and CDR2 is FVKESK. CDR3 region: CASSQVPGTRPFF. The CDR3 DNA is TGTGCCAGCAGCCAAGTGCCTGGGACGAGGCCGTTCTTC.

The chain carries TRBV11-2 and TRBJ2-4; D gene uncertain. Per germline, CDR1 SGHAT and CDR2 FQNNGV. This CDR3 comprises 13 residues. V was cut by 4 bases and J by 7 bases, with 11 bases left in between. CDR3 in DNA: TGTGCCAGCAGCTCAGCCTTAGAGAACATTCAGTACTTC. Protein sequence: CASSSALENIQYF.

Only one count was recorded for this clonotype. CDR3 region: CASSQGREGNQPQHF. CDR3 nucleotide sequence: TGTGCCAGCAGCCAAGGCAGGGAGGGCAATCAGCCCCAGCATTTT. The chain links TRBV3-1 to TRBJ1-5; D possibly corresponds to TRBD1 (5 bases). CDR1 LGHDT and CDR2 YNNKEL come from the germline V gene (reference sequence). This CDR3 has 15 amino acids. With 1 base removed from V and 2 bases from J, the gap between germline ends came to 9 bases. The complete variable domain, with remaining parts taken from reference TRBV3-1 and TRBJ1-5, reads DTAVSQTPKYLVTQMGNDKSIKCEQNLGHDTMYWYKQDSKKFLKIMFSYNNKELIINETVPNRFSPKSPDKAHLNLHINSLELGDSAVYFCASSQGREGNQPQHFGDGTRLSIL.

The chain is built from TRBV20-1 and TRBJ2-1, with 7 positions matching TRBD1. This CDR3 region has 13 residues. V shed 6 bases and J 12 bases; nucleotides not matched to a gene: 14. Germline CDR1 is DFQATT and CDR2 is SNEGSKA (reference sequence). CDR3 DNA: TGCAGTGCCCCCGGATTCCGAGGGGGCGGGCAGTTCTTC. Protein: CSAPGFRGGGQFF.

This clonotype was counted between two and nine times. One end of the junction does not line up with germline, which may come from a read error. The rearrangement uses TRBV7-7 and TRBJ2-5; TRBD2 might be the D (5 bases). Germline V gene lookup returns CDR1 SSHAT and CDR2 FNYEAQ (reference sequence). The length of the CDR3 is 13 residues. This CDR3 is CASSFGRGETQYF. Written as DNA, the CDR3 is TGTGCTAGCAGCTTTGGCCGGGGAGAGACCCAGTACTTC.

This clonotype has just one count. The chain links TRBV24-1 to TRBJ1-6; D ambiguous. Germline assignment: CDR1 KGHDR and CDR2 SFDVKD. CDR3 size: 12 residues. Deletions cut 9 bases from V and 8 bases from J, with 10 bases between. The DNA of the CDR3 is TGTGCCACCGACCAGCTGGATTCACCCCTCCACTTT. Amino acids: CATDQLDSPLHF.

This chain uses TRBV4-1 with TRBJ2-1, with 10 nucleotides matching TRBD1. Trimming removed 1 base from V and 3 bases from J; junction bases left unmatched: 15. The CDR3 is 20 residues long. The germline V gene has CDR1 MGHRA and CDR2 YSYEKL. In nucleotides, the CDR3 is TGCGCCAGCAGCCAAGTGGGGACAGGGGTTAACGGGACCCTCTACAATGAGCAGTTCTTC. Translation gives CASSQVGTGVNGTLYNEQFF.

The CDR3 reads CASSHKGTGMGGYTF. CDR3 nucleotides: TGTGCCAGCAGCCACAAGGGGACAGGCATGGGTGGCTACACCTTC. This rearrangement joins TRBV5-4 to TRBJ1-2; TRBD1 aligns across 8 bases. Germline CDR1 and CDR2: SGHNT and YYREEE (reference sequence). The V gene end was trimmed by 4 bases and the J gene end by 7 bases; junction bases not matched to a gene: 12. The CDR3 is made up of 15 amino acids.

This chain links TRBV30 with TRBJ2-7, with D uncertain. V lost 7 bases, J lost 1 base, and 17 bases lay in between. The CDR3 sequence is 14 residues long. Germline assignment: CDR1 GTSNPN and CDR2 SVGIG (reference sequence). The CDR3 region has the DNA TGTGCCTTGCGACAAGGCCCTATGTCCTACGAGCAGTACTTC. Its protein product is CALRQGPMSYEQYF.

A single count supports this clonotype. J is TRBJ2-5 and V is TRBV24-1, with 11 positions matching TRBD2. The CDR3 has 13 amino acids. CDR1 KGHDR and CDR2 SFDVKD come from the germline V gene. J lost 5 bases, V lost 10 bases, and 5 bases had no gene match. The CDR3 here is CATSGGAEETQYF. CDR3 in DNA: TGTGCCACTAGCGGGGGGGCCGAGGAGACCCAGTACTTC.

This chain uses TRBV27 with TRBJ2-6, with TRBD2 matching over 7 bases. This CDR3 spans 18 amino acids. The germline gives CDR1 MNHEY, CDR2 SMNVEV (reference sequence). V lost 0 bases to trimming and J lost 0 bases; unmatched junction nucleotides: 5. CDR3: CASSLSGGFLSGANVLTF. The CDR3 DNA reads as TGTGCCAGCAGTTTATCGGGGGGGTTTCTCTCTGGGGCCAACGTCCTGACTTTC.

The chain joins TRBV3-1 to TRBJ1-1, with D possibly TRBD1 on 5 matching bases. This CDR3 comprises 14 residues. The germline V gene has CDR1 LGHDT and CDR2 YNNKEL (reference sequence). V lost 4 bases and J lost 5, with 14 bases in between. This chain's CDR3 is CASSLGRRETEAFF. The CDR3 nucleotides are TGTGCCAGCAGCCTGGGACGCAGAGAGACTGAAGCTTTCTTT.

CDR3 sequence reads: CASSLREATEAFF. CDR3 DNA: TGTGCCAGCAGCTTAAGGGAAGCCACTGAAGCTTTCTTT. The rearrangement joins TRBV7-9 to TRBJ1-1; D gene ambiguous. The CDR3 runs 13 residues. Between the trimmed V and J ends, which lost 2 bases and 4 bases, there was a span of 8 bases. Per the germline V gene, CDR1 is SEHNR and CDR2 is FQNEAQ (reference sequence).

The CDR3: CASSLDRVSYEQYF. The CDR3 region has the DNA TGTGCCAGCAGTTTAGACAGGGTCAGCTACGAGCAGTACTTC. The V gene is TRBV28, the J gene TRBJ2-7; TRBD1 matches at 7 bases. CDR1 MDHEN and CDR2 SYDVKM come from the germline V gene. Trimming cost V 2 bases and J 3 bases; bases outside gene matches: 4. The CDR3 covers 14 residues.

The chain has TRBV5-6 and TRBJ2-7; perhaps TRBD1 as D (5 bases). The germline V gene has CDR1 SGHDT and CDR2 YYEEEE. CDR3 length: 14 residues. Deletions cut 4 bases from V and 0 bases from J, with 11 bases between. CDR3: CASSPQVNSYEQYF. The CDR3 nucleotides are TGTGCCAGCAGCCCACAGGTAAACTCCTACGAGCAGTACTTC.